These 2 T cell receptor beta chains share one sample of origin, sequenced in a study of T cell repertoires in cytomegalovirus infection. TCRdb reprocessed the reads with MiXCR, giving one entry per CDR3 protein. Of about 490,000 distinct CDR3 sequences in the sample, around 11% were seen once. Sequencing was performed on PBMCs. The receptors stem from a human donor in good health (CMV status not recorded). Some clones in this sample may be carry-over from other donors' samples.

This clonotype was detected ten times or more. This chain connects TRBV20-1 to TRBJ2-7; 8 bases match TRBD2. Trimming removed 6 bases from V and 2 bases from J; junction bases left unmatched: 3. The CDR3 is 12 residues long. Germline V gene data show CDR1 as DFQATT and CDR2 as SNEGSKA (reference sequence). The CDR3 sequence: CSAPAGAYEQYF. The CDR3 region has the DNA TGCAGTGCCCCAGCGGGAGCCTACGAGCAGTACTTC.

This sequence joins TRBV5-1 and TRBJ2-2, with 9 positions matching TRBD2. Germline V gene lookup returns CDR1 SGHRS and CDR2 YFSETQ. Trimming cost V 9 bases and J 4 bases; bases outside gene matches: 16. CDR3 length equals 17 residues. The CDR3 bases are TGCGCCACAGCAATGGCTCCCCTAGCGGGAATCACCGGGGAGCTGTTTTTT. Protein product: CATAMAPLAGITGELFF.